By proportion, the clone carrying this T cell receptor beta chain is medium-sized. Its antigen is not known. Unsorted libraries used 2 million PBMCs kept at -80 degrees C. CDR3 length: 12 amino acids. Germline CDR1 SQVTM, CDR2 ANQGSEA. The ends were cut back, 1 base at V and 3 bases at J, with 4 bases in the middle. A single run covered 15-18 subjects with over 160 million TCR-beta sequences. A single record per CDR3 protein comes from TCRdb applying MiXCR to the 5' RACE reads. Of about 46,000 distinct CDR3 sequences listed, roughly 4% are singletons. These data originate in a study of neurological immune-mediated disorders. Study observations and caveats: The multiple sclerosis repertoire cluster was not associated with any clinical or MRI feature, with the authors stating that larger cohorts are needed.

The sequenced sample was PBMCs. The chain carries TRBV29-1 and TRBJ1-3; D gene uncertain. The source of this sequence is a woman aged 55-70 years with multiple sclerosis. CDR3 residues: CSVEAYGNTIYF. In DNA, the CDR3 is TGCAGCGTTGAAGCCTATGGAAACACCATATATTTT. The full variable domain, in which reference TRBV29-1 and TRBJ1-3 provide the parts outside the CDR3, is SAVISQKPSRDICQRGTSLTIQCQVDSQVTMMFWYRQQPGQSLTLIATANQGSEATYESGFVIDKFPISRPNLTFSTLTVSNMSPEDSSIYLCSVEAYGNTIYFGEGSWLTVV.